This T cell receptor beta chain was identified during a study of identical twins. Study results and limitations: Models underestimated how often monozygotic twins shared out-of-frame TCR alpha. Out-of-frame alpha sequences common to twins exhibited a surplus of low generation probability.

The length of the CDR3 is 14 residues. V lost 4 bases to trimming and J lost 0 bases, with 7 bases between them. The V gene's germline CDR1 is MNHEY and CDR2 SMNVEV (reference sequence). MiXCR, applied by TCRdb to the 5' RACE reads, yields one record per CDR3 protein. The repertoire holds about 900,000 distinct CDR3 sequences, with over 9% as singletons. As for this clonotype: Its antigen is still unknown.

These data were also reused for a study on yellow fever vaccine responses in identical twins.

The receptor comes from a young woman in good health. This chain links TRBV27 with TRBJ1-5; D ambiguous. The sequenced sample consisted of PBMCs. The CDR3 bases are TGTGCCAGCAGTTCAGCAAATAGCAATCAGCCCCAGCATTTT. Its protein is CASSSANSNQPQHF.